The entry that follows covers one T cell receptor beta chain sequence. Other DNA variants within this sample encode the same CDR3. These data originate in a study of shared clonotypes between healthy human individuals. Researchers divided each subset's genomic DNA evenly across several immunoSEQ plates. Clones were sequenced by immunoSEQ multiplex PCR, and TCRdb holds only the in-frame ones, with some missing. The table has roughly 2,500,000 clones, approximately 93% seen once. Sequencing was done on a sample of naive CD4+ T cells from PBMCs. Subset reported: CD45RA+ positively selected. The source is a young man in good health. Some clones in this sample may be carry-over from other donors' samples.

The CDR3: CASRQGGEKLFF. CDR3 nucleotides: TGTGCCAGCAGACAGGGAGGAGAAAAACTGTTTTTT. The V gene is TRBV6-5, the J gene TRBJ1-4; D is possibly TRBD1 (6 bases). The germline V gene encodes CDR1 MNHEY and CDR2 SVGAGI. CDR3 length: 12 amino acids. Trimming left V 6 bases short and J 8 bases short, with 10 bases between.